These T cell receptor beta chains were read from a single sample in a study of radiotherapy plus CTLA-4 blockade in lung cancer. TCRdb keeps only in-frame clones here, not all; method: immunoSEQ multiplex PCR. Of over 10,000 clones in the sample, 80% to 90% were seen once. The input for sequencing was peripheral blood, taken from a patient treated with radiotherapy plus ipilimumab. The receptors stem from a human donor with non-small cell lung cancer that progressed on radiotherapy plus ipilimumab. The CDR3 runs from the conserved cysteine through the conserved F or W. Each record gives: CDR3 protein, CDR3 DNA, J gene, D gene, clone size, V gene. The D gene is left open where the match is weak. Not all rows give a size; the values are once, few, many and, for expanded clones, a class.

CDR3 protein: CASSPRTGMNSPLHF
CDR3 DNA: TGTGCCAGTAGTCCGAGGACAGGCATGAATTCACCCCTCCACTTT
J gene: TRBJ1-6
D gene: TRBD1
clone size: .
V gene: TRBV19

CDR3 protein: CASSPGAGGFTDTQYF
CDR3 DNA: TGTGCCAGTAGTCCGGGAGCGGGGGGCTTCACAGATACGCAGTATTTT
J gene: TRBJ2-3
D gene: TRBD2
clone size: .
V gene: TRBV19

CDR3 protein: CASSVEWLDTQYF
CDR3 DNA: TGTGCCAGCAGCGTAGAGTGGCTTGATACGCAGTATTTT
J gene: TRBJ2-3
D gene: .
clone size: .
V gene: TRBV9

CDR3 protein: CASSLNNPSRTLNGYTF
CDR3 DNA: TGTGCCAGCAGCTTAAACAACCCCAGTCGAACCCTCAATGGCTACACCTTC
J gene: TRBJ1-2
D gene: .
clone size: few
V gene: TRBV7-9

CDR3 protein: CASSQAVVGETQYF
CDR3 DNA: TGTGCCAGCAGCCAGGCTGTAGTAGGGGAGACCCAGTACTTC
J gene: TRBJ2-5
D gene: .
clone size: .
V gene: TRBV7-2

CDR3 protein: CASSVGTSGVQETQYF
CDR3 DNA: TGTGCCAGCAGCGTAGGAACTAGCGGGGTCCAAGAGACCCAGTACTTC
J gene: TRBJ2-5
D gene: TRBD2
clone size: .
V gene: TRBV9

CDR3 protein: CAIRRGTGYTF
CDR3 DNA: TGTGCCATCAGGAGGGGAACCGGCTACACCTTC
J gene: TRBJ1-2
D gene: .
clone size: few
V gene: TRBV10-3

CDR3 protein: CASSVTGPEETQYF
CDR3 DNA: TGTGCCAGCAGTGTAACAGGGCCGGAAGAGACCCAGTACTTC
J gene: TRBJ2-5
D gene: .
clone size: .
V gene: TRBV6-1

CDR3 protein: CAWIGDTQDTEAFF
CDR3 DNA: TGTGCCTGGATAGGGGACACCCAGGACACTGAAGCTTTCTTT
J gene: TRBJ1-1
D gene: .
clone size: .
V gene: TRBV30

CDR3 protein: CASSQDQAAPWSEKLFF
CDR3 DNA: TGCGCCAGCAGCCAAGATCAGGCGGCCCCGTGGTCCGAAAAACTGTTTTTT
J gene: TRBJ1-4
D gene: .
clone size: .
V gene: TRBV4-1

CDR3 protein: CATGGQPLYGYTF
CDR3 DNA: TGTGCCACCGGGGGGCAGCCGCTCTATGGCTACACCTTC
J gene: TRBJ1-2
D gene: .
clone size: .
V gene: TRBV27

CDR3 protein: CASSSTGGPYEQYF
CDR3 DNA: TGCGCCAGCAGCTCAACAGGGGGCCCATACGAGCAGTACTTC
J gene: TRBJ2-7
D gene: TRBD1
clone size: .
V gene: TRBV5-1

CDR3 protein: CASSIREQETQYF
CDR3 DNA: TGTGCCAGTAGTATCAGGGAACAAGAGACCCAGTACTTC
J gene: TRBJ2-5
D gene: .
clone size: .
V gene: TRBV19

CDR3 protein: CASSQDAASGTDTQYF
CDR3 DNA: TGCGCCAGCAGCCAAGATGCGGCTAGCGGCACAGATACGCAGTATTTT
J gene: TRBJ2-3
D gene: .
clone size: .
V gene: TRBV4-3

CDR3 protein: CASSFSGLANEKLFF
CDR3 DNA: TGTGCCAGCAGTTTTTCAGGGTTAGCTAATGAAAAACTGTTTTTT
J gene: TRBJ1-4
D gene: .
clone size: .
V gene: TRBV6-5

CDR3 protein: CASSLAGGGQPQHF
CDR3 DNA: TGTGCCAGCAGCTTGGCAGGGGGGGGTCAGCCCCAGCATTTT
J gene: TRBJ1-5
D gene: TRBD1
clone size: .
V gene: TRBV5-5

CDR3 protein: CASSQDVPGFGKLFF
CDR3 DNA: TGCGCCAGCAGCCAAGATGTTCCAGGGTTCGGAAAACTGTTTTTT
J gene: TRBJ1-4
D gene: .
clone size: few
V gene: TRBV4-1

CDR3 protein: CASSLETDLVNYGYTF
CDR3 DNA: TGTGCCAGCAGCTTAGAGACGGACCTCGTTAACTATGGCTACACCTTC
J gene: TRBJ1-2
D gene: .
clone size: .
V gene: TRBV7-9

CDR3 protein: CASSQEFRHGDEKLFF
CDR3 DNA: TGTGCCAGCAGCCAAGAATTCCGTCATGGGGATGAAAAACTGTTTTTT
J gene: TRBJ1-4
D gene: .
clone size: once
V gene: TRBV4-2

CDR3 protein: CASSPKTGLDSPLHF
CDR3 DNA: TGTGCCAGCTCACCCAAGACAGGGCTTGATTCACCCCTCCACTTT
J gene: TRBJ1-6
D gene: TRBD1
clone size: .
V gene: TRBV18

CDR3 protein: CASSPTGIYGYTF
CDR3 DNA: TGTGCCAGCAGCCCGACAGGGATCTATGGCTACACCTTC
J gene: TRBJ1-2
D gene: TRBD1
clone size: .
V gene: TRBV7-3

CDR3 protein: CASSCGRGGGTDTQYF
CDR3 DNA: TGCGCCAGCAGCTGCGGGCGGGGGGGAGGCACAGATACGCAGTATTTT
J gene: TRBJ2-3
D gene: TRBD2
clone size: .
V gene: TRBV5-1

CDR3 protein: CATVTGGNSPLHF
CDR3 DNA: TGTGCCACTGTTACAGGGGGAAATTCACCCCTCCACTTT
J gene: TRBJ1-6
D gene: TRBD1
clone size: few
V gene: TRBV6-6

CDR3 protein: CSGGQVRGEQYF
CDR3 DNA: TGCAGCGGGGGACAGGTTCGCGGCGAGCAGTACTTC
J gene: TRBJ2-7
D gene: TRBD1
clone size: once
V gene: TRBV29-1

CDR3 protein: CASSPSTGRIGELFF
CDR3 DNA: TGCGCCAGCAGCCCGTCGACAGGGCGGATCGGGGAGCTGTTTTTT
J gene: TRBJ2-2
D gene: TRBD1
clone size: .
V gene: TRBV4-3

CDR3 protein: CASSQEWYKSRTYNGYTF
CDR3 DNA: TGTGCCAGCAGCCAAGAATGGTACAAAAGCAGGACTTACAATGGCTACACCTTC
J gene: TRBJ1-2
D gene: .
clone size: few
V gene: TRBV4-2

CDR3 protein: CASRGQGTSNQPQHF
CDR3 DNA: TGTGCCAGCCGAGGGCAGGGGACTAGCAATCAGCCCCAGCATTTT
J gene: TRBJ1-5
D gene: .
clone size: .
V gene: TRBV28

CDR3 protein: CASSQGAGGNNEQFF
CDR3 DNA: TGTGCCAGCAGCCAAGGGGCGGGGGGGAACAATGAGCAGTTCTTC
J gene: TRBJ2-1
D gene: TRBD2
clone size: .
V gene: TRBV4-2

CDR3 protein: CASSQELMAGRAGNTIYF
CDR3 DNA: TGTGCCAGCAGCCAGGAACTGATGGCGGGCAGGGCCGGAAACACCATATATTTT
J gene: TRBJ1-3
D gene: .
clone size: .
V gene: TRBV4-2

CDR3 protein: CASSQSSSEAFF
CDR3 DNA: TGTGCCAGCAGCCAATCGAGCAGTGAAGCTTTCTTT
J gene: TRBJ1-1
D gene: .
clone size: few
V gene: TRBV14

CDR3 protein: CASSIDSGGYEQYF
CDR3 DNA: TGTGCCAGTAGTATCGATTCGGGTGGCTACGAGCAGTACTTC
J gene: TRBJ2-7
D gene: .
clone size: few
V gene: TRBV19

CDR3 protein: CASSDTSGVNEQFF
CDR3 DNA: TGTGCCAGCAGTGATACTAGCGGGGTCAATGAGCAGTTCTTC
J gene: TRBJ2-1
D gene: TRBD2
clone size: .
V gene: TRBV6-1

CDR3 protein: CASSPRQGNTEAFF
CDR3 DNA: TGTGCCAGCAGCCCCCGCCAGGGGAACACTGAAGCTTTCTTT
J gene: TRBJ1-1
D gene: .
clone size: .
V gene: TRBV14

CDR3 protein: CASSHYPVGETGASNTGELFF
CDR3 DNA: TGCGCCAGCAGCCATTATCCAGTGGGGGAGACAGGGGCATCGAACACCGGGGAGCTGTTTTTT
J gene: TRBJ2-2
D gene: TRBD1
clone size: .
V gene: TRBV4-1

CDR3 protein: CASSKPGQGHTEAFF
CDR3 DNA: TGTGCCAGCAGCAAACCGGGACAGGGTCACACTGAAGCTTTCTTT
J gene: TRBJ1-1
D gene: TRBD1
clone size: few
V gene: TRBV6-6

CDR3 protein: CASSQRLSPGELFF
CDR3 DNA: TGCGCCAGCAGCCAACGACTGTCACCAGGAGAACTGTTTTTT
J gene: TRBJ1-4
D gene: .
clone size: few
V gene: TRBV4-3

CDR3 protein: CASSLDGIYGYTF
CDR3 DNA: TGTGCCAGCAGCTTAGACGGGATCTATGGCTACACCTTC
J gene: TRBJ1-2
D gene: .
clone size: once
V gene: TRBV7-2

CDR3 protein: CASSVVEAGGGTDTQYF
CDR3 DNA: TGTGCCAGCAGCGTAGTAGAAGCGGGGGGTGGGACAGATACGCAGTATTTT
J gene: TRBJ2-3
D gene: TRBD2
clone size: .
V gene: TRBV9

CDR3 protein: CASSIEARYTGELFF
CDR3 DNA: TGTGCCAGTAGTATAGAGGCCAGATACACCGGGGAGCTGTTTTTT
J gene: TRBJ2-2
D gene: .
clone size: few
V gene: TRBV19

CDR3 protein: CASSENLGSPQHF
CDR3 DNA: TGTGCCAGCAGTGAAAACCTGGGGTCGCCCCAGCATTTT
J gene: TRBJ1-5
D gene: .
clone size: .
V gene: TRBV2

CDR3 protein: CASGLRPTNEKLFF
CDR3 DNA: TGTGCCTCAGGGCTGAGGCCAACTAATGAAAAACTGTTTTTT
J gene: TRBJ1-4
D gene: .
clone size: .
V gene: TRBV6-8

CDR3 protein: CASTWARSGGRRGEQFF
CDR3 DNA: TGTGCCAGCACCTGGGCCCGGAGCGGGGGGCGACGAGGGGAGCAGTTCTTC
J gene: TRBJ2-1
D gene: TRBD2
clone size: .
V gene: TRBV28

CDR3 protein: CASIPLSRGPSGANVLTF
CDR3 DNA: TGTGCCAGCATACCCCTGTCCAGGGGACCCTCTGGGGCCAACGTCCTGACTTTC
J gene: TRBJ2-6
D gene: .
clone size: .
V gene: TRBV11-2

CDR3 protein: CASSYGFGETQYF
CDR3 DNA: TGTGCCAGCAGTTACGGCTTTGGGGAGACCCAGTACTTC
J gene: TRBJ2-5
D gene: .
clone size: .
V gene: TRBV6-5

CDR3 protein: CASSQDRGPGELFF
CDR3 DNA: TGCGCCAGCAGCCAAGATAGGGGGCCCGGGGAGCTGTTTTTT
J gene: TRBJ2-2
D gene: TRBD1
clone size: .
V gene: TRBV4-3

CDR3 protein: CASSPTPQAEQYF
CDR3 DNA: TGTGCCAGCTCACCAACACCCCAGGCCGAGCAGTACTTC
J gene: TRBJ2-7
D gene: .
clone size: .
V gene: TRBV18

CDR3 protein: CASTKRGTGTQEKLFF
CDR3 DNA: TGTGCCAGCACCAAGCGCGGGACCGGGACCCAGGAAAAACTGTTTTTT
J gene: TRBJ1-4
D gene: .
clone size: .
V gene: TRBV9